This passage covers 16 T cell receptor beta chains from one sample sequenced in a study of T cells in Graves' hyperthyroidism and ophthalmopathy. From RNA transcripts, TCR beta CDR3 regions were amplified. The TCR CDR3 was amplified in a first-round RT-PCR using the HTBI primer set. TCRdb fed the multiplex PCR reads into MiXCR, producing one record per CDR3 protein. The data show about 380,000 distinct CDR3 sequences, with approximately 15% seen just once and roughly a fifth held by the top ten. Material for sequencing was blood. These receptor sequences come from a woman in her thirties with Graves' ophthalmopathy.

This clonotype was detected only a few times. CDR3 nucleotides: TGTGCCAGCACCCGAGCGGGGGGGCCTTCCTTGGGCGGGGAGCTGTTTTTT. This sequence encodes CASTRAGGPSLGGELFF. The rearrangement joins TRBV6-2 or TRBV6-3 to TRBJ2-2; 10 positions match TRBD2. There are 17 residues in the CDR3. J gave up 7 bases and V 7 bases, and 15 bases lay outside the gene matches. In germline, CDR1 is MNHEY, CDR2 SVGEGT.

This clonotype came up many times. The CDR3 nucleotides are TGCAGTGCTAGAGAGAGGGGGGACAGTTATAATTCACCCCTCCACTTT. Its translation: CSARERGDSYNSPLHF. The V and J genes are TRBV20-1 and TRBJ1-6; 7 nucleotides match TRBD1. This CDR3 contains 16 residues. The V and J ends lost 0 bases and 4 bases, in that order; junction bases with no gene match: 6. CDR1 is DFQATT, CDR2 SNEGSKA, per germline (reference sequence).

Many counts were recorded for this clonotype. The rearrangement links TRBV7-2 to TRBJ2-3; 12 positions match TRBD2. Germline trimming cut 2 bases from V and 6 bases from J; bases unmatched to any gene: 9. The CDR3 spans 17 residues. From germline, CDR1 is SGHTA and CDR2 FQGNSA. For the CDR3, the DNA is TGTGCCAGCAGCTTAAAGAGGACTAGCGGGGTTGGGGATACGCAGTATTTT. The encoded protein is CASSLKRTSGVGDTQYF.

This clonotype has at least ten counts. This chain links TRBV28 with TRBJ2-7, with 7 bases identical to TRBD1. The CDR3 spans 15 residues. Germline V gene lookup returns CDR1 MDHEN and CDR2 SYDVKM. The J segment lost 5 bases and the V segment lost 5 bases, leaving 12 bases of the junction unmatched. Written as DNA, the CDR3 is TGTGCCAGCAGTAATTACAGGGGCGGTTCTGACGAGCAGTACTTC. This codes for CASSNYRGGSDEQYF.

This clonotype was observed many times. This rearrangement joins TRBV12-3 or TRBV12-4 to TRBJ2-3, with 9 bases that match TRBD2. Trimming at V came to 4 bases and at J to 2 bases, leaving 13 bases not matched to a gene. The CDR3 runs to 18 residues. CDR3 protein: CASSSHVSAGGNTDTQYF. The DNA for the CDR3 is TGTGCCAGCAGTTCCCATGTATCAGCGGGGGGTAACACAGATACGCAGTATTTT.

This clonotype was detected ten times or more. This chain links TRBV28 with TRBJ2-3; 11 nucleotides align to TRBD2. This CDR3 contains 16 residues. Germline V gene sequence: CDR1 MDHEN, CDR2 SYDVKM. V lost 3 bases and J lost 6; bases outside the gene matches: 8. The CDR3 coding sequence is TGTGCCAGCAGTTTTGTAGCGGGGGGGTGGGGGGATACGCAGTATTTT. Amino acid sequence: CASSFVAGGWGDTQYF. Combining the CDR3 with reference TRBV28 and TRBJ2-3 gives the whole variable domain DVKVTQSSRYLVKRTGEKVFLECVQDMDHENMFWYRQDPGLGLRLIYFSYDVKMKEKGDIPEGYSVSREKKERFSLILESASTNQTSMYLCASSFVAGGWGDTQYFGPGTRLTVL.

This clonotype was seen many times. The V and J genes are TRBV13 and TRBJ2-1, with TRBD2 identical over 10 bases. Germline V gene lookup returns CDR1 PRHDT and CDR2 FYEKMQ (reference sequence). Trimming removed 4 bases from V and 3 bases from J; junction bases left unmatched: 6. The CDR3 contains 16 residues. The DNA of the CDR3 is TGTGCCAGCAGCTCCATAGCGGGGGGCCACTACAATGAGCAGTTCTTC. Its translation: CASSSIAGGHYNEQFF.

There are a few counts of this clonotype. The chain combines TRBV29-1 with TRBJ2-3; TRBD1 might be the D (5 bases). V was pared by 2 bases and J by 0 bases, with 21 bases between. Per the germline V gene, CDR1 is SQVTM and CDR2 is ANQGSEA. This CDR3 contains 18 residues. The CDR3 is CSVEMGWGGRLSTDTQYF. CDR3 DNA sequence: TGCAGCGTTGAAATGGGGTGGGGCGGCCGACTTAGCACAGATACGCAGTATTTT.

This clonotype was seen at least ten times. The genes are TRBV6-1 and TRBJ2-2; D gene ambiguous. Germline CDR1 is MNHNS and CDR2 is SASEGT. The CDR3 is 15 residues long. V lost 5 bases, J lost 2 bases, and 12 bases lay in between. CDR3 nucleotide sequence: TGTGCCAGCAGTTTTGCGCGGATCAACACCGGGGAGCTGTTTTTT. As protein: CASSFARINTGELFF.

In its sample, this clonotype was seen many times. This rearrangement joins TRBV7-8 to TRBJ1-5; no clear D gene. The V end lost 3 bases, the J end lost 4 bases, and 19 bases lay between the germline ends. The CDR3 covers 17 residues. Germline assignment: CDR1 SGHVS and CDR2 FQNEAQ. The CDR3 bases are TGTGCCAGCAGCTTGCTCAGCATTACAGCCGGAAATCAGCCCCAGCATTTT. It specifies CASSLLSITAGNQPQHF.

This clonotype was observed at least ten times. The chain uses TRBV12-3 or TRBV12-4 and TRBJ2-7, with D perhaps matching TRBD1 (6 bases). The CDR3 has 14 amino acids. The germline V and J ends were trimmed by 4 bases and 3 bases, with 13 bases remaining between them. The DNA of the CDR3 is TGTGCCAGCAGTTGGGGCAGGGGCGGCTACGAGCAGTACTTC. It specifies CASSWGRGGYEQYF.

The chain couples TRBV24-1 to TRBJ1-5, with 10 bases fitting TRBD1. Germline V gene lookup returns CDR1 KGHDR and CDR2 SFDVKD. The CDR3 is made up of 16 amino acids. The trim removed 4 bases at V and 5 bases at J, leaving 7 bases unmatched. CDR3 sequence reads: CATSDSGTGVYQPQHF. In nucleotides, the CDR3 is TGTGCCACCAGTGACTCCGGGACAGGGGTTTATCAGCCCCAGCATTTT.

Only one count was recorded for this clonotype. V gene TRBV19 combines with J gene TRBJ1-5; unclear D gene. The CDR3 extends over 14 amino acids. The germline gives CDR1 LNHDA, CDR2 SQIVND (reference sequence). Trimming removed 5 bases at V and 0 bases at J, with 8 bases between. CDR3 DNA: TGTGCCAGTAGTGAGGCAAATAGCAATCAGCCCCAGCATTTT. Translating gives CASSEANSNQPQHF.

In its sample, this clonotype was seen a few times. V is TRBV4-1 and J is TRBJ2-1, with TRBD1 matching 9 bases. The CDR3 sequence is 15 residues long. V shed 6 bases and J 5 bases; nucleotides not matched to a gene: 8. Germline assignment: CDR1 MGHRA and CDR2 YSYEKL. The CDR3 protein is CASRSPGQGNNEQFF. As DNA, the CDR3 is TGCGCCAGCAGGTCTCCGGGACAGGGCAACAATGAGCAGTTCTTC.

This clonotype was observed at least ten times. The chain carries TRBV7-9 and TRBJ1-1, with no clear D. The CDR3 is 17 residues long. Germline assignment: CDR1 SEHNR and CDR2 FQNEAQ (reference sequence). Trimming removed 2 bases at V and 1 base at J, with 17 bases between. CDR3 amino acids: CASSLYSLRNQNTEAFF. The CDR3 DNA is TGTGCCAGCAGCTTATATTCTCTGCGAAACCAGAACACTGAAGCTTTCTTT.

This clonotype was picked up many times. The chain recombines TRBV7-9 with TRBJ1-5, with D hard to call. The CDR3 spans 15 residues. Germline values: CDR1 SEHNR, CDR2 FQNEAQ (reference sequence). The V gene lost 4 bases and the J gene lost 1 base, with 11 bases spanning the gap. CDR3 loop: CASSSDRGSNQPQHF. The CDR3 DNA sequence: TGTGCCAGCAGCTCTGATCGCGGGAGCAATCAGCCCCAGCATTTT.